Listed here is a single T cell receptor beta chain. A sample-barcoded 5' primer and a J-beta primer mix were used in a second PCR of about 7 to 11 cycles. TCRdb independently ran MiXCR on the 5' RACE reads; one entry per CDR3 protein. The repertoire holds around 800,000 distinct CDR3 sequences, with about 59% as singletons. The sample is drawn from a study of blood T cells in healthy people across ages. V lost 3 bases, J lost 4 bases, and 4 bases stayed unmatched. CDR1 is LNHNV, CDR2 YYDKDF, per germline (reference sequence). The CDR3 is 14 amino acids. The source is a man in his thirties or forties in good health. The chain links TRBV15 to TRBJ2-5; 8 bases map to TRBD1. The sequenced sample consisted of blood. In DNA form, the CDR3 reads TGTGCCACCAGCAGGGACAGGGTAACAGAGACCCAGTACTTC. It translates to CATSRDRVTETQYF.